Listed below are T cell receptor beta chains from one sample, sequenced in a study of blood T cell repertoires in COVID-19. Using immunoSEQ multiplex PCR, the repertoire was profiled, and TCRdb retains in-frame clones only, with some absent. Of roughly 220,000 clones in the sample, around four fifths are singletons; the top ten hold approximately 5%. Sequencing was done on a sample of peripheral blood. Source of these receptors: a woman aged 60-70 years who had recovered from COVID-19. Both conserved end residues are part of each CDR3. A D gene is named only where the DNA matches it firmly.

TRBJ1-6	-	TRBV10-1	TGCGCCAGCAGGGACAGTGCCAATTCACCCCTCCACTTT	CASRDSANSPLHF
TRBJ1-5	TRBD1	TRBV19	TGTGCCAGTAGTATCGCAGGGGGCGTCTCTCAGCCCCAGCATTTT	CASSIAGGVSQPQHF
TRBJ2-7	-	TRBV7-2	TGTGCCAGCAGCTTATTCATGACAGGAAGCTCCTACGAGCAGTACTTC	CASSLFMTGSSYEQYF
TRBJ1-2	-	TRBV7-9	TGTGCCAGCAGCTTCACAGGTTTTGGCTACACCTTC	CASSFTGFGYTF
TRBJ2-7	-	TRBV7-9	TGTGCCATTGGGGCCCCACCCTACGAGCAGTACTTC	CAIGAPPYEQYF
TRBJ1-2	-	TRBV9	TGTGCCAGCAGCGTAGTAGGGGGGGTCAGGCTCGGACATTTCTCCTATGGCTACACCTTC	CASSVVGGVRLGHFSYGYTF
TRBJ2-5	-	TRBV18	TGTGCCAGCTCACCACTTGCGGACGCCAGGGCCCAAGAGACCCAGTACTTC	CASSPLADARAQETQYF
TRBJ1-4	TRBD1	TRBV12-5	TGTGCTAGTGGTCGGGACAGGGCGGGTGAAAAACTGTTTTTT	CASGRDRAGEKLFF
TRBJ2-7	TRBD2	TRBV3-1/TRBV3-2	TGTGCCAGCAGCTCTAGGGGAGGGGATACCTACGAGCAGTACTTC	CASSSRGGDTYEQYF
TRBJ1-2	TRBD1	TRBV29-1	TGCAGCGCTCCCCCGGACAGGGGGCGAGGCTACACCTTC	CSAPPDRGRGYTF
TRBJ2-3	TRBD2	TRBV30	TGTGCCTGGAGCCTGTTAGCGGGGGGGCAAGATACGCAGTATTTT	CAWSLLAGGQDTQYF
TRBJ2-7	-	TRBV11-2	TGTGCCAGCAGCATAACGACAGTTTCCTACGAGCAGTACTTC	CASSITTVSYEQYF
TRBJ1-1	-	TRBV12-3/TRBV12-4	TGTGCCAGCAGTGAGAGAGGGTCCGCTTTCTTT	CASSERGSAFF
TRBJ1-4	-	TRBV6-1	TGTGCCAGCAGTGCCACAAACTTTAACAGGGATGAAAAACTGTTTTTT	CASSATNFNRDEKLFF
TRBJ2-2	-	TRBV7-2	TGTGCCAGCAGCTTAGGGACAGTTAACACCGGGGAGCTGTTTTTT	CASSLGTVNTGELFF
TRBJ1-1	-	TRBV27	TGTGCCAGCAGTAGGTTTGGGAGACACACTGAAGCTTTCTTT	CASSRFGRHTEAFF